This T cell receptor (beta chain) was captured by sequencing in a study of shared clonotypes between healthy human individuals (dated by TCRdb to the early 2020s). About the full investigation: A couple of women and a few men aged 18 to 49 years were included in the cohort. The study deeply sequenced blood TCR repertoires of about five healthy adults to estimate repertoire size and the extent of clonotype sharing between individuals. For each donor, CD4 naive and CD4 memory were each given three plates, CD8 naive was given two plates, and CD8 memory was given one plate. Different laboratories and diverse techniques were used to prepare libraries and sequence TCR repertoires, to increase sequencing depth and limit assay-specific biases. Between about 0.85 and 10 billion PBMCs per donor were obtained by leukapheresis.

Healthy HIV-negative adults with no recently reported acute infections or vaccinations were included as donors. All donors were Caucasian adults living in Nashville, Tennessee, USA. CD4+ T cells were enriched by magnetic negative selection, after which naive cells were positively selected on CD45RA and the negative fraction was taken as the memory subset. Blood was collected by leukapheresis, and PBMCs were isolated by Ficoll-Histopaque density gradient centrifugation and then cryopreserved in liquid nitrogen vapor phase. Analytical flow cytometry was used to check the purity and quantity of every magnetically sorted T cell population. Genomic DNA was isolated from each sorted fraction and quantified by UV absorbance on a Nanodrop 2000c. From a lookup of the germline V gene (reference sequence), CDR1 and CDR2 are SGHNT and YYREEE. After removal of 8 bases from V and 4 bases from J, the junction retains 8 bases not matched to a gene. From the cysteine up to the phenylalanine, the CDR3 has a length of 14 residues. Kept here is only the CDR3 DNA, which spans 42 bases and is read in frame from base 1.

Using the deep immunoSEQ assay, TCR CDR3 regions were amplified from genomic DNA by multiplex PCR. Extracted genomic DNA from each cell subset was spread evenly across all wells of several immunoSEQ 96-well plates, with each plate serving as a replicate. Each replicate PCR for sorted subsets received about 0.2 ug genomic DNA, equal to tens of thousands of T cell genomes. Purified libraries were measured with a Qubit 3.0 fluorometer, size-checked on a Bioanalyzer 2100, and measured again with the KAPA Library Quantification kit. A separate single-read 150-cycle Illumina NextSeq 550 flow cell was used to sequence each immunoSEQ 96-well plate. On the study's bioinformatics: Because the immunoSEQ output held only junctional sequences and lacked quality scores, the filtering could not match the filtering applied to full-length reads. To assign V/J genes and CDR3, sequences were annotated against IMGT germline references using PyIR, a Python wrapper for IgBLAST v1.9. Reads were removed for weak V/J assignments (E-value above 1e-6), missing CDR3, stop codons, out-of-frame junctions, or ambiguous translated residues. A V3J clonotype was defined by an identical inferred V gene, J gene, and CDR3 amino acid sequence. To compute the percentage overlap between repertoires, the number of shared unique clonotypes was divided by the size of the smaller repertoire. Richness of each repertoire was evaluated using RTK rarefaction, the Chao1 estimator, and Recon v2.1 estimates of unobserved clonotypes. Generation probabilities for all TCRbeta clonotypes obtained by the gDNA method from a handful of donors were computed using OLGA. Entries here come from immuneACCESS through TCRdb and include only in-frame sequences with V and J called. Some clones fail to appear in such tables; in the studies checked, an unresolved V gene covers under half of the shortfall, and the cause of the remainder is unknown. Clonal size and the V and J genes are those of that table, whereas D and trimming came from the DNA. This sample is represented by approximately 2.4 million clones; roughly 95% of them were singletons. The ten most abundant clones make up 0.1% to 0.15% of the sample.

Study-level results and caveats: Pairwise subsampling indicated that sequencing depth was expected to affect the degree of clonotype sharing among donors. Larger estimated clonotype richness was generally found for naive subsets than for memory subsets. Sampling was restricted to blood, and TCR repertoires in tissue are likely to differ from TCR repertoires in blood. Because the study included only a small number of donors, the genetic and exposure-history diversity represented was limited. Rarefaction of sorted-subset datasets indicated incomplete sequencing despite the large sequencing depth. Across a few donors, about 5% of naive CD4, 3% to 3.5% of naive CD8, 2.3% of memory CD4, and under 0.45% of memory CD8 clonotypes were shared. Clonotypes shared by all four sorted-subset donors showed higher generation probabilities than non-shared clonotypes.

Points on this clone: No antigen is known for it. Qualities for individual bases were not recorded, and no much larger clone is one base off.

The material sequenced was naive CD4+ T cells sorted from blood. This specimen's cell subset or site label, interpreted: CD45RA+ positively selected. This receptor was obtained from a man younger than 30 in good health. Here the chain combines TRBV5-4 and TRBJ1-4; the central 7 bases match TRBD1. The CDR3 is CASSYGQVNEKLFF. The DNA sequence is as follows: TGTGCCAGTTCCTATGGACAGGTTAATGAAAAACTGTTTTTT.